These T cell receptor beta chains were read from a single sample in a study of blood T cell repertoires in COVID-19. The method was immunoSEQ multiplex PCR; TCRdb's version includes in-frame clones alone and lacks a portion of them. The table lists more than 130,000 clones, roughly four fifths of them singletons. Specimen: peripheral blood. These receptors originate from a woman aged 80 or over in a cohort sampled during active or convalescent COVID-19. Each CDR3 is given with its conserved first and last residue. The D gene is left open where the match is weak. Clone size is shown for a subset of rows, as once, few, many or a class of expanded clone.

size	length	D	V	J	CDR3	DNA
.	14	.	TRBV5-4	TRBJ1-2	CASSPRQENYGYTF	TGTGCCAGCAGCCCCAGACAGGAGAACTATGGCTACACCTTC
.	12	.	TRBV7-9	TRBJ1-2	CASSAELGGYTF	TGTGCCAGCAGCGCGGAACTAGGGGGCTACACCTTC
.	13	.	TRBV7-2	TRBJ1-2	CASSLPVSYGYTF	TGTGCCAGCAGCTTACCAGTCTCCTATGGCTACACCTTC
.	19	TRBD1	TRBV28	TRBJ2-6	CASSSLLGQGAAGANVLTF	TGTGCCAGCAGTTCCCTTTTGGGACAGGGGGCTGCTGGGGCCAACGTCCTGACTTTC
.	15	TRBD2	TRBV28	TRBJ2-1	CASRPLAGRNNEQFF	TGTGCCAGCAGACCACTAGCGGGGAGGAACAATGAGCAGTTCTTC
.	13	.	TRBV29-1	TRBJ2-3	CSGLGGSTDTQYF	TGCAGCGGCTTGGGGGGTAGCACAGATACGCAGTATTTT
.	15	TRBD1	TRBV19	TRBJ1-4	CASRQTGILWEKLFF	TGTGCCAGCCGGCAGACAGGGATCCTTTGGGAAAAACTGTTTTTT
few	17	.	TRBV24-1	TRBJ2-1	CATSDRYRASSYNEQFF	TGTGCCACCAGTGATCGGTACAGGGCGAGCTCCTACAATGAGCAGTTCTTC
few	16	.	TRBV4-1	TRBJ2-7	CASSQTQGSGQAEQYF	TGCGCCAGCAGCCAAACACAGGGTTCAGGACAAGCCGAGCAGTACTTC
.	15	TRBD1	TRBV6-1	TRBJ1-2	CASSEDDRGLVGYTF	TGTGCCAGCAGTGAAGATGACAGGGGGCTGGTGGGCTACACCTTC
.	15	TRBD2	TRBV6-5	TRBJ2-1	CASSYSGADYNEQFF	TGTGCCAGCAGTTACAGCGGGGCAGATTACAATGAGCAGTTCTTC
.	15	TRBD2	TRBV5-1	TRBJ2-5	CASSLSGGAFETQYF	TGCGCCAGCAGCTTGAGCGGGGGGGCCTTCGAGACCCAGTACTTC
few	12	TRBD1	TRBV11-1	TRBJ1-2	CASSSQGDGYTF	TGTGCCAGCAGCTCCCAGGGGGATGGCTACACCTTC
.	18	TRBD2	TRBV7-7	TRBJ2-5	CASSPGDLAGGHGETQYF	TGTGCTAGCAGCCCAGGAGACCTAGCGGGGGGGCACGGGGAGACCCAGTACTTC
.	12	.	TRBV9	TRBJ2-5	CASHNRVKTQYF	TGTGCCAGCCACAACAGGGTAAAGACCCAGTACTTC
.	14	TRBD2	TRBV29-1	TRBJ2-1	CSVLSGGLYNEQFF	TGCAGCGTTCTTAGCGGGGGCCTCTACAATGAGCAGTTCTTC
.	15	.	TRBV27	TRBJ2-1	CASSSTGTGYNEQFF	TGTGCCAGCAGTTCTACAGGGACCGGCTACAATGAGCAGTTCTTC
.	16	TRBD1	TRBV18	TRBJ1-3	CASSPRDRGPGNTIYF	TGTGCCAGCTCACCGCGGGACAGGGGGCCTGGAAACACCATATATTTT
.	15	TRBD2	TRBV10-3	TRBJ2-2	CAISDDGLVTGELFF	TGTGCCATCAGTGATGACGGACTAGTCACCGGGGAGCTGTTTTTT
.	18	.	TRBV3-1/TRBV3-2	TRBJ2-2	CASSQAGRPNANTGELFF	TGTGCCAGCAGCCAAGCGGGAAGACCTAACGCGAACACCGGGGAGCTGTTTTTT
.	13	TRBD1	TRBV10-3	TRBJ2-1	CAISENRDREQFF	TGTGCCATCAGTGAGAACCGGGACAGGGAGCAGTTCTTC
.	15	.	TRBV9	TRBJ2-1	CASSAQQGSYNEQFF	TGTGCCAGCAGCGCTCAACAGGGCTCCTACAATGAGCAGTTCTTC
few	15	.	TRBV5-1	TRBJ2-2	CASYGHGGHVGELFF	TGCGCCAGCTATGGTCATGGGGGACACGTCGGGGAGCTGTTTTTT
.	16	TRBD2	TRBV10-3	TRBJ2-1	CAIKAGGGADYNEQFF	TGTGCCATCAAGGCGGGCGGGGGGGCCGACTACAATGAGCAGTTCTTC
.	18	TRBD1	TRBV5-4	TRBJ2-3	CASSLGARTGILADTQYF	TGTGCCAGCAGCTTGGGGGCGAGGACAGGGATACTTGCAGATACGCAGTATTTT
.	14	.	TRBV5-8	TRBJ2-1	CASSLRGHHNEQFF	TGTGCCAGCAGCTTGAGGGGTCATCACAATGAGCAGTTCTTC
.	13	TRBD1	TRBV6-5	TRBJ1-2	CASSLTGAGGYTF	TGTGCCAGCAGCCTAACAGGGGCGGGTGGCTACACCTTC
.	15	.	TRBV5-6	TRBJ2-1	CASSLVASDLGEQFF	TGTGCCAGCAGCTTGGTCGCTAGCGATCTAGGTGAGCAGTTCTTC
few	18	.	TRBV1	TRBJ2-3	CTSSQEFPSGGDTDTQYF	TGCACCAGCAGCCAAGAATTCCCTAGCGGGGGGGACACAGATACGCAGTATTTT
.	16	.	TRBV28	TRBJ2-5	CASSSGTANPQETQYF	TGTGCCAGCAGTTCGGGGACTGCGAACCCTCAAGAGACCCAGTACTTC
few	14	TRBD1	TRBV9	TRBJ2-2	CASGTGGNTGELFF	TGTGCCAGCGGAACAGGGGGTAACACCGGGGAGCTGTTTTTT
.	14	TRBD2	TRBV5-1	TRBJ2-5	CASSSRGGEETQYF	TGCGCCAGCAGCTCACGGGGGGGCGAGGAGACCCAGTACTTC
.	15	TRBD1	TRBV9	TRBJ1-4	CASSETQGALEKLFF	TGTGCCAGCAGCGAGACACAGGGGGCGTTGGAAAAACTGTTTTTT
.	15	TRBD1	TRBV6-5	TRBJ2-7	CASRPGQGGSYEQYF	TGTGCCAGCAGACCCGGACAGGGAGGCTCCTACGAGCAGTACTTC
.	15	TRBD1	TRBV24-1	TRBJ2-1	CATSRGQPTFNEQFF	TGTGCCACCAGTCGGGGACAGCCTACGTTCAATGAGCAGTTCTTC
.	15	TRBD1	TRBV18	TRBJ1-1	CASSPGQGLNTEAFF	TGTGCCAGCTCACCGGGACAGGGGTTGAACACTGAAGCTTTCTTT
.	16	.	TRBV19	TRBJ2-2	CASSVDRGRGGGELFF	TGTGCCAGTAGTGTCGACAGGGGTCGCGGGGGCGGGGAGCTGTTTTTT
.	16	.	TRBV5-4	TRBJ2-2	CASSRPRGGNTGELFF	TGTGCCAGCAGCCGACCGAGGGGGGGGAACACCGGGGAGCTGTTTTTT
.	13	.	TRBV10-3	TRBJ1-6	CAIMDSFNSPLHF	TGTGCCATTATGGACAGTTTTAATTCACCCCTCCACTTT
.	14	.	TRBV7-9	TRBJ2-5	CASSLAGGGDTQYF	TGTGCCAGCAGCTTAGCGGGAGGGGGGGATACCCAGTACTTC
.	16	TRBD2	TRBV30	TRBJ2-2	CAWSLRGATNTGELFF	TGTGCCTGGAGTTTGCGGGGGGCAACGAACACCGGGGAGCTGTTTTTT
once	15	.	TRBV7-9	TRBJ2-2	CASSWGDRNTGELFF	TGTGCCAGCAGCTGGGGAGACCGAAACACCGGGGAGCTGTTTTTT
.	13	.	TRBV9	TRBJ1-1	CASSVAGHTEAFF	TGTGCCAGCAGCGTAGCAGGGCACACTGAAGCTTTCTTT
.	16	TRBD1	TRBV6-6	TRBJ2-2	CASSYSGGGNTGELFF	TGTGCCAGCAGTTACTCAGGGGGCGGGAACACCGGGGAGCTGTTTTTT
few	14	.	TRBV18	TRBJ2-1	CASSPEQGEGEQFF	TGTGCCAGCTCACCAGAACAGGGGGAGGGTGAGCAGTTCTTC
.	12	.	TRBV28	TRBJ1-4	CASTPGGRKLFF	TGTGCCAGCACCCCCGGTGGGAGAAAACTGTTTTTT
.	12	.	TRBV7-9	TRBJ1-2	CASTLRRVGYTF	TGTGCCAGCACCTTAAGACGGGTTGGCTACACCTTC
.	15	.	TRBV5-1	TRBJ1-6	CASSLLTGRNSPLHF	TGCGCCAGCAGCTTGTTAACAGGACGGAATTCACCCCTCCACTTT
.	14	.	TRBV3-1/TRBV3-2	TRBJ1-1	CASSPRLLNTEAFF	TGTGCCAGCAGCCCCCGACTTTTGAACACTGAAGCTTTCTTT
once	17	TRBD2	TRBV9	TRBJ2-2	CASSFRAGGLDTGELFF	TGTGCCAGCAGCTTCAGAGCGGGGGGGCTAGACACCGGGGAGCTGTTTTTT
.	15	.	TRBV6-2/TRBV6-3	TRBJ1-5	CASSYGGPRGQPQHF	TGTGCCAGCAGTTACGGGGGCCCCAGGGGTCAGCCCCAGCATTTT
.	16	.	TRBV5-1	TRBJ2-4	CASSLEITGELNIQYF	TGCGCCAGCAGCTTGGAGATCACGGGGGAGTTAAACATTCAGTACTTC
.	10	.	TRBV2	TRBJ2-5	CASARETQYF	TGTGCCAGCGCGCGGGAGACCCAGTACTTC